One sample yielded the 25 T cell receptor beta chains listed below, sequenced in a study of cytomegalovirus exposure and HLA in healthy donors (TCRdb year 2017). The method behind the library was the immunoSEQ multiplex PCR assay. For the multiplex PCR, a mixture combining 60 forward primers for TCR Vbeta segments and 13 reverse primers for TCR Jbeta segments was used. This is the immuneACCESS table as TCRdb keeps it, with only in-frame sequences that have V and J called. A part of the clones is gone; compared with another copy, unresolved V genes explain less than half, and the rest is unexplained. The sample records 150,000 to 200,000 clones, 81% of which are singletons. Under 15% of the sample rests with the top ten. The sequenced sample consisted of PBMCs. These receptors were obtained from a woman aged 45-60 years in good health and CMV-seronegative.

Comment on this clone: The same CDR3 arises from other DNA sequences in this sample as well. The rearrangement joins TRBV5-1 to TRBJ1-1; D uncertain. The V gene lost 2 bases and the J gene lost 0 bases, with 8 bases spanning the gap. The CDR3 runs 14 residues. Germline CDR1 SGHRS, CDR2 YFSETQ. Written as DNA, the CDR3 is TGCGCCAGCAGCTTATCCGGGATGAACACTGAAGCTTTCTTT. Amino acids: CASSLSGMNTEAFF. The entire variable domain, with the rest obtained from reference TRBV5-1 and TRBJ1-1, is as follows: KAGVTQTPRYLIKTRGQQVTLSCSPISGHRSVSWYQQTPGQGLQFLFEYFSETQRNKGNFPGRFSGRQFSNSRSEMNVSTLELGDSALYLCASSLSGMNTEAFFGQGTRLTVV.

The rearrangement joins TRBV25-1 to TRBJ1-4, with D uncertain. Germline CDR1 and CDR2: MGHDK and SYGVNS. With 0 bases removed from V and 8 bases from J, the gap between germline ends came to 7 bases. This CDR3 region has 13 residues. The CDR3, as DNA: TGTGCCAGCAGTGAATATCTGGGCGAAAAACTGTTTTTT. It specifies CASSEYLGEKLFF.

V is TRBV19 and J is TRBJ1-5, with a weak D call TRBD1 (5 bases). Germline CDR1 is LNHDA and CDR2 is SQIVND (reference sequence). This CDR3 is built from 15 residues. V lost 6 bases and J 2 bases, leaving 14 bases between the germline ends. The DNA for the CDR3 is TGTGCCAGTAGGGGGGGGTCGAAGGGCAATCAGCCCCAGCATTTT. This translates into CASRGGSKGNQPQHF. Combining the CDR3 with reference TRBV19 and TRBJ1-5 gives the whole variable domain DGGITQSPKYLFRKEGQNVTLSCEQNLNHDAMYWYRQDPGQGLRLIYYSQIVNDFQKGDIAEGYSVSREKKESFPLTVTSAQKNPTAFYLCASRGGSKGNQPQHFGDGTRLSIL.

The genes are TRBV5-4 and TRBJ1-2, with a tentative D call TRBD1 (6 bases). CDR1 and CDR2 (germline): SGHNT, YYREEE (reference sequence). This CDR3 has 14 residues. Trimming cost V 4 bases and J 7 bases, with 17 bases left between them. CDR3 bases: TGTGCCAGCAGCCGTAATCAGGGGTCTTCTGGCTACACCTTC. Its protein product is CASSRNQGSSGYTF.

This clone has a handful of counts. This chain connects TRBV19 to TRBJ1-5, with D perhaps matching TRBD1 (6 bases). The CDR3 covers 15 residues. V was shortened by 5 bases and J by 9 bases, with 20 bases between the two germline ends. Germline V gene sequence: CDR1 LNHDA, CDR2 SQIVND (reference sequence). CDR3 nucleotide sequence: TGTGCCAGTAGTCTACCAGGACAGACTTCATGGCCCCAGCATTTT. It specifies CASSLPGQTSWPQHF.

The chain joins TRBV19 to TRBJ2-1; weak D call: TRBD1 (5 bases). Germline V gene data show CDR1 as LNHDA and CDR2 as SQIVND (reference sequence). The V gene lost 1 base and the J gene lost 0 bases, with 10 bases spanning the gap. CDR3 length: 16 amino acids. The CDR3 is CASSIGGFYSYNEQFF. CDR3 nucleotides: TGTGCCAGTAGTATAGGGGGCTTTTACTCCTACAATGAGCAGTTCTTC.

The chain recombines TRBV4-3 with TRBJ2-5; a weak D match, TRBD2 (5 bases). The assigned J gene may be wrong: the sequence end matches TRBJ2-7 better. Looked up from germline, CDR1 is LGHNA and CDR2 is YSLEER. The CDR3 consists of 14 residues. The CDR3 spells CASSQDLEGSEQYF. For the CDR3, the DNA is TGCGCCAGCAGCCAAGATCTAGAGGGAAGCGAGCAGTACTTC.

V gene TRBV5-1 combines with J gene TRBJ1-1; 9 nucleotides agree with TRBD1. From germline, CDR1 is SGHRS and CDR2 YFSETQ. The length of the CDR3 is 15 residues. V dropped 1 base and J dropped 3; count of bases not matched to a gene: 4. The CDR3 DNA reads TGCGCCAGCAGCTTGACCGGGACAGGGTACACTGAAGCTTTCTTT. Translated: CASSLTGTGYTEAFF.

The gene calls are TRBV19 and TRBJ1-5; 10 bases line up with TRBD1. V lost 10 bases, J lost 4 bases, and 4 bases stayed unmatched. Germline V gives CDR1 LNHDA, CDR2 SQIVND (reference sequence). This CDR3 has 13 residues. The CDR3 coding sequence is TGTGCCACACGGACAGGGGGAAATCAGCCCCAGCATTTT. Translated: CATRTGGNQPQHF.

The table lists this clone with a few counts. The chain carries TRBV18 and TRBJ1-1; 7 positions match TRBD1. Per the germline V gene, CDR1 is KGHSH and CDR2 is LQKENI. The length of the CDR3 is 15 residues. The V segment lost 3 bases and the J segment 0 bases; nucleotides outside the gene matches: 4. CDR3 sequence: CASSPSTGLNTEAFF. The CDR3 region has the DNA TGTGCCAGCTCACCCTCGACAGGGCTGAACACTGAAGCTTTCTTT.

The table lists this clone with a few counts. The gene calls are TRBV27 and TRBJ1-2; D is undetermined. Trimming removed 5 bases at V and 5 bases at J, with 9 bases between. The germline gives CDR1 MNHEY, CDR2 SMNVEV (reference sequence). This CDR3 has 12 residues. The CDR3 loop reads CASSLAGYGYTF. The CDR3 DNA reads TGTGCCAGCAGTCTAGCGGGTTATGGCTACACCTTC.

The chain employs TRBV10-3 and TRBJ2-4, with 7 bases lining up with TRBD1. After removal of 3 bases from V and 4 bases from J, the junction contained 6 bases not matched to a gene. The CDR3 is 15 residues long. Germline loops: CDR1 ENHRY, CDR2 SYGVKD. CDR3: CAISETGTAKNIQYF. The DNA of the CDR3 is TGTGCCATCAGTGAAACCGGGACAGCTAAAAACATTCAGTACTTC.

This clone was seen once. The J gene is TRBJ1-4, the V gene TRBV19, with 8 bases identical to TRBD1. The germline CDR1 and CDR2 sequences are LNHDA and SQIVND (reference sequence). The CDR3 covers 16 residues. The ends lost 5 bases at V and 7 bases at J; junction bases unmatched: 12. CDR3 amino acids: CASSLPGTGGSEKLFF. The DNA of the CDR3 is TGTGCCAGTAGTCTCCCCGGGACAGGAGGAAGTGAAAAACTGTTTTTT.

This clone was seen only a few times. The CDR3 loop is CASSEQGGGGLGYGYTF. The CDR3 nucleotides read TGTGCCAGCAGTGAACAGGGGGGCGGGGGATTAGGCTATGGCTACACCTTC. The rearrangement joins TRBV28 to TRBJ1-2; 8 nucleotides match TRBD1. Per the germline V gene, CDR1 is MDHEN and CDR2 is SYDVKM. The CDR3 totals 17 residues. The junction had 15 bases not matched to a gene; V was cut back by 5 bases and J by 4 bases.

J is TRBJ1-2 and V is TRBV7-2; D ambiguous. The CDR3 totals 17 residues. Germline CDR1 and CDR2: SGHTA and FQGNSA. V shed 1 base and J shed 2 bases, with 17 bases lying between them. CDR3 protein: CASSLDSWAVLNYGYTF. Written as DNA, the CDR3 is TGTGCCAGCAGCTTAGATTCGTGGGCAGTCCTCAACTATGGCTACACCTTC.

This clone turned up a few times. The V and J genes are TRBV7-2 and TRBJ1-1; D is perhaps TRBD1 (5 bases). The CDR3 is made up of 14 amino acids. Germline V CDR1 and CDR2: SGHTA, FQGNSA. Trimming took 1 base from V and 1 from J, leaving 7 bases between them. The CDR3 is CASSLVTENTEAFF. CDR3 sequence (DNA): TGTGCCAGCAGCTTAGTGACAGAGAACACTGAAGCTTTCTTT.

The gene calls are TRBV23-1 and TRBJ2-5, with 7 bases identical to TRBD1. TRBV23-1 is an ORF for which the function is uncertain. The CDR3 is 17 residues long. V lost 1 base and J lost 2; bases outside the gene matches: 10. This CDR3 is CASSQLADREGQETQYF. CDR3 coding DNA: TGCGCCAGCAGTCAATTGGCTGACAGGGAAGGACAAGAGACCCAGTACTTC.

The V gene is TRBV4-3, the J gene TRBJ2-5, with TRBD1 identical over 11 bases. The CDR3 length is 16 residues. Trimming at V came to 4 bases and at J to 4 bases, leaving 8 bases not matched to a gene. Looked up from germline, CDR1 is LGHNA and CDR2 is YSLEER. CDR3 sequence reads: CASSPQDRGHRETQYF. In nucleotides, the CDR3 is TGCGCCAGCAGCCCCCAGGACAGGGGGCATAGAGAGACCCAGTACTTC.

CDR3 nucleotide sequence: TGTGCCAGCAGTTCGTCGGGTAGCGGGAGGACCGAGCAGTACTTC. Translation gives CASSSSGSGRTEQYF. V and J are TRBV27 and TRBJ2-7; TRBD2 matches 10 bases. The CDR3 length is 15 residues. V was pared by 4 bases and J by 6 bases, with 9 bases of the junction left unmatched. Germline V gene lookup returns CDR1 MNHEY and CDR2 SMNVEV (reference sequence).

The chain links TRBV28 to TRBJ1-2; possibly TRBD1 for D (6 bases). The V and J ends lost 3 bases and 3 bases respectively, with 14 bases between them. CDR1 and CDR2 (germline): MDHEN, SYDVKM. CDR3 length equals 15 residues. The CDR3 loop reads CASSLRKGGYYGYTF. CDR3 nucleotide sequence: TGTGCCAGCAGTTTGAGGAAAGGGGGTTACTATGGCTACACCTTC.

The chain combines TRBV5-1 with TRBJ1-1; D remains ambiguous. The length of the CDR3 is 12 residues. Germline CDR1 and CDR2: SGHRS and YFSETQ. V was clipped by 2 bases and J by 5 bases, with 7 bases between them. CDR3 sequence: CASSFPGTEAFF. Here the CDR3 DNA reads TGCGCCAGCAGCTTCCCGGGGACTGAAGCTTTCTTT.

V and J are TRBV2 and TRBJ2-1; 12 nucleotides match TRBD2. Germline values: CDR1 SNHLY, CDR2 FYNNEI. The CDR3 has 17 residues. The V and J ends lost 6 bases and 8 bases, in that order; junction bases with no gene match: 14. As DNA, the CDR3 is TGTGCCAGCAGGAGGACTAGCGGGAACTTCGGCGGCGATGAGCAGTTCTTC. Translated: CASRRTSGNFGGDEQFF.

This clone occurred once. The chain has TRBV11-2 and TRBJ2-7; perhaps TRBD1 as D (6 bases). This CDR3 is built from 15 residues. V was pared by 4 bases and J by 4 bases, with 17 bases between. CDR1 SGHAT and CDR2 FQNNGV come from the germline V gene. CDR3 amino acids: CASSSRGSTVYEQYF. The CDR3, as DNA: TGTGCCAGCAGCTCCAGGGGATCGACAGTTTACGAGCAGTACTTC. The whole variable domain, remainder taken from reference TRBV11-2 and TRBJ2-7, is EAGVAQSPRYKIIEKRQSVAFWCNPISGHATLYWYQQILGQGPKLLIQFQNNGVVDDSQLPKDRFSAERLKGVDSTLKIQPAKLEDSAVYLCASSSRGSTVYEQYFGPGTRLTVT.

The chain couples TRBV19 to TRBJ2-3, with D unclear. V shed 0 bases and J shed 4 bases, with 8 bases lying between them. In germline, CDR1 is LNHDA, CDR2 SQIVND (reference sequence). This CDR3 region has 14 residues. The CDR3 nucleotides read TGTGCCAGTAGTATAGACAGGTGGGCAGATACGCAGTATTTT. Its translation: CASSIDRWADTQYF.

The gene calls are TRBV27 and TRBJ1-2, with TRBD1 matching over 9 bases. The CDR3 has 15 residues. The germline CDR1 and CDR2 sequences are MNHEY and SMNVEV (reference sequence). With V trimmed by 4 bases and J by 8 bases, 11 bases remained unmatched. The CDR3 DNA is TGTGCCAGCAGTTCCGACAACAGGGGGCTGTGGGGCTACACCTTC. This codes for CASSSDNRGLWGYTF.